A selection of T cell receptor beta chains follows, all from one sample in a study of blood T cell repertoires in COVID-19. The protocol was immunoSEQ multiplex PCR, while the TCRdb copy is restricted to in-frame clones and leaves out a portion. The sample carries a few hundred thousand clones, over 75% recorded once. The source material was peripheral blood. These receptors were collected from a woman aged 60-75 years with acute or convalescent COVID-19. Both conserved end residues are part of each CDR3. D genes are given only for firm matches. Clone size is stated in some rows and not others, as once, few, many or a class when expanded.

d_call,clone_size,v_call,j_call,cdr3_aa,cdr3_nt
TRBD1,-,TRBV5-1,TRBJ1-5,CASSLGTGAGQPQHF,TGCGCCAGCAGCCTGGGGACAGGGGCGGGTCAGCCCCAGCATTTT
TRBD1,once,TRBV10-3,TRBJ2-1,CAISESGQGNSYNEQFF,TGTGCCATCAGTGAGTCGGGACAGGGTAACTCCTACAATGAGCAGTTCTTC
-,-,TRBV19,TRBJ1-4,CASSIQQGPNEKLFF,TGTGCCAGTAGTATTCAACAGGGACCTAATGAAAAACTGTTTTTT
TRBD2,-,TRBV28,TRBJ2-3,CASSFRGGTQYF,TGTGCCAGCAGTTTCCGGGGAGGGACGCAGTATTTT
TRBD2,-,TRBV11-3,TRBJ2-1,CASSLAGGVYNEQFF,TGTGCCAGCAGCCTAGCGGGAGGGGTTTACAATGAGCAGTTCTTC
TRBD1,once,TRBV6-5,TRBJ1-2,CASRDRTGGGYTF,TGTGCCAGCAGAGATAGGACAGGAGGAGGCTACACCTTC
-,-,TRBV9,TRBJ2-3,CASSVVGVKDTQYF,TGTGCCAGCAGCGTAGTAGGGGTGAAAGATACGCAGTATTTT
-,-,TRBV15,TRBJ2-7,CATSRDQGLYEQYF,TGTGCCACCAGCAGAGACCAGGGTCTGTACGAGCAGTACTTC
TRBD2,-,TRBV7-6,TRBJ2-1,CASSPAGELFF,TGTGCCAGCAGCCCGGCGGGGGAGCTGTTCTTC
-,-,TRBV7-8,TRBJ2-5,CASSKNRVLRETQYF,TGTGCCAGCAGCAAGAACAGGGTCCTCCGAGAGACCCAGTACTTC
-,-,TRBV4-3,TRBJ2-7,CASSPDGGYEQYF,TGCGCCAGCAGCCCAGACGGGGGCTACGAGCAGTACTTC
-,-,TRBV18,TRBJ1-1,CASSARRGEGNTEAFF,TGTGCCAGCTCAGCGAGACGCGGGGAAGGGAACACTGAAGCTTTCTTT
TRBD2,once,TRBV15,TRBJ2-1,CATSRDRAGRDEQFF,TGTGCCACCAGCAGAGATAGGGCGGGGAGGGATGAGCAGTTCTTC
-,-,TRBV7-9,TRBJ2-5,CASKTMEETQYF,TGTGCCAGCAAGACTATGGAAGAGACCCAGTACTTC
-,many,TRBV18,TRBJ2-2,CASSQRQGGTLNTGELFF,TGTGCCAGCTCACAACGCCAGGGCGGGACCCTTAACACCGGGGAGCTGTTTTTT
-,-,TRBV13,TRBJ1-1,CASSKLRRTEAFF,TGTGCCAGTTCGAAATTGAGGCGAACTGAAGCTTTCTTT
TRBD1,-,TRBV10-2,TRBJ1-2,CASSESLGGTGVGYGYTF,TGCGCCAGCAGTGAGTCCCTGGGCGGGACAGGGGTTGGCTATGGCTACACCTTC
TRBD1,-,TRBV7-2,TRBJ1-5,CASSSGQGNNQPQHF,TGTGCCAGCAGTTCGGGACAGGGGAACAATCAGCCCCAGCATTTT
TRBD2,-,TRBV11-2,TRBJ2-7,CASSLGLAGPYEQYF,TGTGCCAGCAGCTTAGGACTAGCGGGACCCTACGAGCAGTACTTC
TRBD2,-,TRBV28,TRBJ2-3,CASSYGGADTQYF,TGTGCCAGCAGTTATGGGGGGGCAGATACGCAGTATTTT
-,-,TRBV11-2,TRBJ2-3,CASSLDLGAGSADTQYF,TGTGCCAGCAGCTTAGATCTTGGGGCGGGGTCCGCAGATACGCAGTATTTT
TRBD1,few,TRBV3-1/TRBV3-2,TRBJ1-3,CASSHNRDSSGNTIYF,TGTGCCAGCAGCCACAACCGGGACAGCTCTGGAAACACCATATATTTT
-,-,TRBV27,TRBJ2-1,CASSLTGPYNEQFF,TGTGCCAGCAGTTTGACAGGCCCCTACAATGAGCAGTTCTTC
TRBD2,-,TRBV6-2/TRBV6-3,TRBJ2-1,CASSGFSSGSYNEQFF,TGTGCCAGCAGTGGGTTTTCTAGCGGCTCCTACAATGAGCAGTTCTTC
-,-,TRBV5-1,TRBJ2-6,CASSLESSGANVLTF,TGCGCCAGCAGCTTAGAGAGCTCTGGGGCCAACGTCCTGACTTTC
TRBD2,-,TRBV10-3,TRBJ2-3,CAISDKLAGGKTDTQYF,TGTGCCATCAGTGACAAACTAGCGGGGGGGAAGACAGATACGCAGTATTTT
-,-,TRBV7-9,TRBJ1-2,CASSSTVGQHSNYGYTF,TGTGCCAGCAGCTCTACGGTGGGACAACATTCTAACTATGGCTACACCTTC
TRBD1,-,TRBV25-1,TRBJ1-6,CASSDPGQGRNSPLHF,TGTGCCAGCAGTGACCCTGGACAGGGTCGGAATTCACCCCTCCACTTT
-,-,TRBV12-3/TRBV12-4,TRBJ1-1,CASSQTGGTEAFF,TGTGCCAGCAGCCAAACCGGGGGGACTGAAGCTTTCTTT
TRBD1,-,TRBV19,TRBJ1-4,CASSPDRGRNEKLFF,TGTGCCAGTAGTCCCGACAGGGGCCGTAATGAAAAACTGTTTTTT
TRBD1,-,TRBV4-2,TRBJ1-4,CASSQKDRGYLNEKLFF,TGTGCCAGCAGCCAGAAGGACAGGGGGTACCTTAATGAAAAACTGTTTTTT
-,-,TRBV6-2/TRBV6-3,TRBJ1-3,CASSSTASYIGNTIYF,TGTGCCAGCAGCTCGACAGCGTCTTATATTGGAAACACCATATATTTT
TRBD2,-,TRBV3-1/TRBV3-2,TRBJ2-3,CASSQGTSGTASTDTQYF,TGTGCCAGCAGCCAAGGGACTAGCGGGACCGCTAGCACAGATACGCAGTATTTT
-,-,TRBV3-1/TRBV3-2,TRBJ2-3,CASSQDASRGTQYF,TGTGCCAGCAGCCAAGATGCGAGCAGGGGCACGCAGTATTTT
-,-,TRBV7-6,TRBJ1-2,CASSPGKGANYGYTF,TGTGCCAGCAGCCCAGGGAAAGGAGCTAACTATGGCTACACCTTC
TRBD2,-,TRBV13,TRBJ2-5,CASSFQLAGVGETQYF,TGTGCCAGCAGCTTTCAACTAGCGGGAGTTGGGGAGACCCAGTACTTC
-,-,TRBV15,TRBJ1-4,CATSRDKAGQEKLFF,TGTGCCACCAGCAGAGATAAGGCAGGGCAGGAAAAACTGTTTTTT
TRBD2,-,TRBV18,TRBJ2-5,CASSPLAGDETQYF,TGTGCCAGCTCACCCCTAGCGGGGGATGAGACCCAGTACTTC
-,-,TRBV7-2,TRBJ2-3,CASSPTSTSTDTQYF,TGTGCCAGCAGCCCAACTAGTACCAGCACAGATACGCAGTATTTT
TRBD1,-,TRBV19,TRBJ1-5,CASSIQGQGGQPQHF,TGTGCCAGTAGTATCCAGGGACAGGGTGGTCAGCCCCAGCATTTT
-,-,TRBV15,TRBJ1-5,CATSREGYRVDGSNQPQHF,TGTGCCACCAGCAGAGAGGGGTACAGGGTTGACGGAAGCAATCAGCCCCAGCATTTT
TRBD1,-,TRBV19,TRBJ1-6,CASRNPGQGANSPLHF,TGTGCCAGTAGGAATCCGGGACAGGGGGCCAATTCACCCCTCCACTTT
-,-,TRBV11-1,TRBJ2-1,CASSLRTGSNEQFF,TGTGCCAGCAGCTTGAGGACTGGAAGCAATGAGCAGTTCTTC
TRBD1,-,TRBV19,TRBJ1-1,CASSGTGGYTEAFF,TGTGCCAGTAGTGGGACAGGGGGATACACTGAAGCTTTCTTT
TRBD1,-,TRBV7-6,TRBJ2-2,CASSPSSLQGAAGELFF,TGTGCCAGCAGCCCCTCATCGTTGCAGGGGGCAGCCGGGGAGCTGTTTTTT
-,once,TRBV2,TRBJ2-7,CASRPRGDSYEQYF,TGTGCCAGTAGACCCCGCGGGGACTCCTACGAGCAGTACTTC